Following are 9 T cell receptor beta chains from one sample sequenced in a study of blood T cell repertoires in COVID-19. The protocol was immunoSEQ multiplex PCR, while the TCRdb copy is restricted to in-frame clones and leaves out a portion. The sample records 80,000 to 100,000 clones, approximately 90% being singletons. Sequenced input: peripheral blood. The origin of the receptors is a human donor with active COVID-19. The donor label of this sample is uncertain.

The rearrangement links TRBV5-6 to TRBJ1-6; 10 bases align to TRBD1. This CDR3 comprises 15 residues. Germline CDR1 is SGHDT and CDR2 is YYEEEE. Trimming took 2 bases from V and 7 from J; bases not matched to a gene: 3. The DNA of the CDR3 is TGTGCCAGCAGCTTCCTGGGACAGGGGAATTCACCCCTCCACTTT. Translating gives CASSFLGQGNSPLHF.

This chain uses TRBV23-1 with TRBJ1-1; D perhaps matches TRBD1 (6 bases). TRBV23-1 is filed as an ORF, its function uncertain. Deletions cut 8 bases from V and 3 bases from J, with 22 bases between. The CDR3 sequence is 16 residues long. The CDR3 region is CASPRKPAQGYTEAFF. CDR3 sequence (DNA): TGCGCCAGCCCCCGGAAGCCGGCACAGGGTTACACTGAAGCTTTCTTT.

This chain joins TRBV7-8 and TRBJ2-4; D is perhaps TRBD2 (6 bases). The germline gives CDR1 SGHVS, CDR2 FQNEAQ. This CDR3 is 20 amino acids long. The V gene lost 2 bases and the J gene lost 1 base, with 24 bases spanning the gap. The CDR3 bases are TGTGCCAGCAGCTTATCGGGCGGGGTGACCGCCTCACTGGCCAAAAACATTCAGTACTTC. Its translation is CASSLSGGVTASLAKNIQYF.

V usage is TRBV2 and J usage is TRBJ2-5, with 8 bases matching TRBD1. V trimming: 4 bases; J trimming: 5 bases; junction bases outside the gene matches: 0. Germline-derived CDR1 and CDR2 are SNHLY and FYNNEI. The CDR3 contains 12 residues. Written as DNA, the CDR3 is TGTGCCAGCAGTGGGACAGGGGAGACCCAGTACTTC. Translating it yields CASSGTGETQYF.

J is TRBJ1-5 and V is TRBV19, with D tentatively TRBD1 (5 bases). V lost 4 bases and J 5 bases, leaving 15 bases between the germline ends. This CDR3 is 15 amino acids long. From germline, CDR1 is LNHDA and CDR2 SQIVND (reference sequence). The DNA of the CDR3 is TGTGCCAGTAGTACCCTAGACAGCTTATATCAGCCCCAGCATTTT. As protein: CASSTLDSLYQPQHF.

The V call is TRBV6-2 or TRBV6-3, the J call TRBJ2-2; 7 nucleotides line up with TRBD1. The CDR3 is 14 residues long. The ends lost 2 bases at V and 8 bases at J; junction bases unmatched: 5. Germline V gene sequence: CDR1 MNHEY, CDR2 SVGEGT. CDR3 region: CASSYDRVTGELFF. The DNA for the CDR3 is TGTGCCAGCAGTTACGACAGGGTAACAGGGGAGCTGTTTTTT.

This chain joins TRBV4-1 and TRBJ2-3, with TRBD2 matching 13 bases. V trimming: 2 bases; J trimming: 2 bases; junction bases outside the gene matches: 4. CDR1 is MGHRA and CDR2 is YSYEKL in the germline V gene. The CDR3 has 17 residues. The CDR3 DNA is TGCGCCAGCAGCCAAAGGGGACTAGCGGGGAACACAGATACGCAGTATTTT. This gives the protein CASSQRGLAGNTDTQYF.

The chain employs TRBV29-1 and TRBJ1-2; 7 bases are a match to TRBD1. The CDR3 is 13 amino acids. Germline-derived CDR1 and CDR2 are SQVTM and ANQGSEA. V shed 6 bases, J shed 4 bases, and the junction held 8 bases outside the gene matches. Written as DNA, the CDR3 is TGCAGCGTCGTAACAGGGGTCCCCTATGGCTACACCTTC. It is translated as CSVVTGVPYGYTF.

J is TRBJ1-5 and V is TRBV6-6, with D unclear. Germline values: CDR1 MNHNY, CDR2 SVGAGI (reference sequence). The CDR3 is made up of 13 amino acids. Trimming stripped 8 bases from V and 0 bases from J, with 8 bases between. This CDR3 reads CASQNYSNQPQHF. The CDR3 DNA reads as TGTGCCAGCCAGAACTATAGCAATCAGCCCCAGCATTTT.